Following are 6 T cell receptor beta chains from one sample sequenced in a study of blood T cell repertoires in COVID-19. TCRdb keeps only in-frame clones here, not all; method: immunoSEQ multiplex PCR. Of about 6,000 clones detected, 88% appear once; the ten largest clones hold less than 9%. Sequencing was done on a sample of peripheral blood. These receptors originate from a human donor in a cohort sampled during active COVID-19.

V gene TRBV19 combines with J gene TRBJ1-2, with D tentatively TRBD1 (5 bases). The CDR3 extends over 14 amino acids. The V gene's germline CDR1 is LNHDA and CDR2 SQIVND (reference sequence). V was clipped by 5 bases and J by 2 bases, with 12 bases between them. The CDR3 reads CASSASGRNYGYTF. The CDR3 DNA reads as TGTGCCAGTAGTGCCTCAGGGCGGAACTATGGCTACACCTTC.

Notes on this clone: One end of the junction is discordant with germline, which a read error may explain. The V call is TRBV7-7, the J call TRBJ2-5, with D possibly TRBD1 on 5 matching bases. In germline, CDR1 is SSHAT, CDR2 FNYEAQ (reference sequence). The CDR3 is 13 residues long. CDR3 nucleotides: TGTGCTAGCAGCTTAGGCCAGGGAGAGACCCAGTACTTC. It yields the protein CASSLGQGETQYF. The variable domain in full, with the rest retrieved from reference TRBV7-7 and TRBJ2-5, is GAGVSQSPRYKVTKRGQDVTLRCDPISSHATLYWYQQALGQGPEFLTYFNYEAQPDKSGLPSDRFSAERPEGSISTLTIQRTEQRDSAMYRCASSLGQGETQYFGPGTRLLVL.

The chain's CDR3 is CASSFREESTEAFF. For the CDR3, the DNA is TGCGCCAGCAGCTTCAGGGAGGAGAGTACTGAAGCTTTCTTT. The genes are TRBV5-1 and TRBJ1-1; D might be TRBD1 (5 bases). Germline lookup yields CDR1 SGHRS and CDR2 YFSETQ. The V end lost 2 bases, the J end lost 5 bases, and 13 bases lay between the germline ends. CDR3 size: 14 residues.

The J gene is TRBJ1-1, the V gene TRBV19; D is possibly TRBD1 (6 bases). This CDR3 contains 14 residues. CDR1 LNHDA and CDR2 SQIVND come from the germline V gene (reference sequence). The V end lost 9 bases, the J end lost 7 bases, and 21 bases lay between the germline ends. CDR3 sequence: CASQNGGGSSEAFF. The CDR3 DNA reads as TGTGCCAGCCAGAATGGGGGCGGGTCTAGTGAAGCTTTCTTT.

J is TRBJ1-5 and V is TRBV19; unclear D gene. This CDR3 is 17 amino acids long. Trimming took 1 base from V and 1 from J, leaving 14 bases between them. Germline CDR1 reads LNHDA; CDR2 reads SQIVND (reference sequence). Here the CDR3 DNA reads TGTGCCAGTAGTATAGTGAGGGCCGCCGGAAGCAATCAGCCCCAGCATTTT. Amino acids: CASSIVRAAGSNQPQHF. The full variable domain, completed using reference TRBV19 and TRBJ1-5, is DGGITQSPKYLFRKEGQNVTLSCEQNLNHDAMYWYRQDPGQGLRLIYYSQIVNDFQKGDIAEGYSVSREKKESFPLTVTSAQKNPTAFYLCASSIVRAAGSNQPQHFGDGTRLSIL.

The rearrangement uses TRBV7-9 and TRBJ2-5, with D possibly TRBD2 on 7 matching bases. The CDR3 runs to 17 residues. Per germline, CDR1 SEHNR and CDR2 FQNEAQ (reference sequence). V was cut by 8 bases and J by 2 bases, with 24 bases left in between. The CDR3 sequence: CASPHKGGINKQETQYF. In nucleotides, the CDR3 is TGTGCCAGCCCTCATAAGGGGGGGATTAATAAACAAGAGACCCAGTACTTC. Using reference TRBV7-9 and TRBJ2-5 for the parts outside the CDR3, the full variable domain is DTGVSQNPRHKITKRGQNVTFRCDPISEHNRLYWYRQTLGQGPEFLTYFQNEAQLEKSRLLSDRFSAERPKGSFSTLEIQRTEQGDSAMYLCASPHKGGINKQETQYFGPGTRLLVL.